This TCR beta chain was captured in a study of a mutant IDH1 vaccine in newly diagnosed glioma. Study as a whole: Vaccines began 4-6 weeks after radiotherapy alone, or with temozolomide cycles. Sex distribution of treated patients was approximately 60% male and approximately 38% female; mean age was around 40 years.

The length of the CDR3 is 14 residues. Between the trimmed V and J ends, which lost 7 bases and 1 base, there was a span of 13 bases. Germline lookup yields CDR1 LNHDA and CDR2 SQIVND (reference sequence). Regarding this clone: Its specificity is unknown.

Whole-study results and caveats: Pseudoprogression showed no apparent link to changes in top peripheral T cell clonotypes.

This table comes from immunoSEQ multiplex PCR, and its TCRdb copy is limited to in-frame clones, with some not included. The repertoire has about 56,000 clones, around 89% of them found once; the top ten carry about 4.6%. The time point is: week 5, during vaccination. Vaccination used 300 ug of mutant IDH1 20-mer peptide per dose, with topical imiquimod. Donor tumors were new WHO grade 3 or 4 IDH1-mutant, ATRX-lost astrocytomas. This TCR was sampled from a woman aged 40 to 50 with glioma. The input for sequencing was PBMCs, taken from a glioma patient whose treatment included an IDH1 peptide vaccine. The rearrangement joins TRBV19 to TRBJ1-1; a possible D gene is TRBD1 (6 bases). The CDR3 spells CASTPSGQNTEAFF. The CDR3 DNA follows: TGTGCCAGTACCCCCTCGGGACAGAACACTGAAGCTTTCTTT.